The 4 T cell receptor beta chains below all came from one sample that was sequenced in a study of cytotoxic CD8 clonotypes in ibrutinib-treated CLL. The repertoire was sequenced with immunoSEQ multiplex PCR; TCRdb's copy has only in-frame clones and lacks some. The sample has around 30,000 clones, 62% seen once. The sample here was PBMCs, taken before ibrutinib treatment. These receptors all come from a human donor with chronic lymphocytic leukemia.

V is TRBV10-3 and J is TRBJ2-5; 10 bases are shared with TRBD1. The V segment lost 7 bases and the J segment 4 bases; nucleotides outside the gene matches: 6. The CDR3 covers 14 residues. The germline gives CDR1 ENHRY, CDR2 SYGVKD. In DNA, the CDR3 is TGTGCCATCAAGGGACAGGGGTTCGGAGAGACCCAGTACTTC. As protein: CAIKGQGFGETQYF.

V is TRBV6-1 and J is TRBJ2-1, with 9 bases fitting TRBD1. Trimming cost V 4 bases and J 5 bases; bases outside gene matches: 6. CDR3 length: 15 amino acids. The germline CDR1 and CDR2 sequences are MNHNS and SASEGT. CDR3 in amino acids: CASSGGQGSNNEQFF. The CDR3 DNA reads TGTGCCAGCAGTGGGGGACAGGGTTCCAACAATGAGCAGTTCTTC.

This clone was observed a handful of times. The CDR3 loop reads CASSLTGMSEAFF. The DNA for the CDR3 is TGTGCCAGCAGCTTAACAGGGATGTCTGAAGCTTTCTTT. The chain is built from TRBV7-9 and TRBJ1-1; D might be TRBD1 (6 bases). Looked up from germline, CDR1 is SEHNR and CDR2 is FQNEAQ (reference sequence). The CDR3 consists of 13 residues. V was pared by 2 bases and J by 6 bases, with 10 bases between.

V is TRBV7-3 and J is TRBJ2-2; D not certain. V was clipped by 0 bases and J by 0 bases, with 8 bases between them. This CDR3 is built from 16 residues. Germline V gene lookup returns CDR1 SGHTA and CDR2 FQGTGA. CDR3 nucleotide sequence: TGTGCCAGCAGCTTAACGGCTGTCACGAACACCGGGGAGCTGTTTTTT. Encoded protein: CASSLTAVTNTGELFF.